Presented here are 19 T cell receptor beta chains from one specimen sequenced in a study of blood T cell repertoires in COVID-19. Produced via immunoSEQ multiplex PCR; TCRdb's table is partial and in-frame only. The sample has approximately 310,000 clones, around nine tenths seen once. Material: PBMCs or T cells enriched from blood (not recorded which). These receptors all stem from a man aged 60 to 75 who had recovered from COVID-19.

CDR3 residues: CSVSGTGADTQYF. CDR3 nucleotide sequence: TGCAGCGTCTCCGGGACAGGGGCAGATACGCAGTATTTT. The J gene is TRBJ2-3, the V gene TRBV29-1; 10 bases fit TRBD1. This CDR3 comprises 13 residues. Germline V gives CDR1 SQVTM, CDR2 ANQGSEA. Trimming took 6 bases from V and 4 from J; bases not matched to a gene: 4.

The genes are TRBV25-1 and TRBJ1-4; no definite D call. Trimming shortened V by 3 bases and J by 6 bases, and 8 bases separated the two germline ends. The CDR3 is 13 residues long. Per germline, CDR1 MGHDK and CDR2 SYGVNS. CDR3 residues: CASSEPGDEKLFF. CDR3 DNA: TGTGCCAGCAGTGAGCCCGGGGATGAAAAACTGTTTTTT.

The CDR3 sequence is CASSLGHGGSKNIQYF. CDR3 DNA sequence: TGTGCCAGCAGCCTGGGACATGGCGGGTCCAAAAACATTCAGTACTTC. V usage is TRBV7-9 and J usage is TRBJ2-4; a weak D match, TRBD1 (6 bases). From germline, CDR1 is SEHNR and CDR2 FQNEAQ (reference sequence). Trimming pared 5 bases from V and 2 bases from J, leaving 16 bases between. The CDR3 has 16 residues.

V is TRBV19 and J is TRBJ2-1; D ambiguous. Germline CDR1 and CDR2: LNHDA and SQIVND (reference sequence). With 3 bases removed from V and 9 bases from J, the gap between germline ends came to 18 bases. CDR3 length: 15 amino acids. The CDR3 protein is CASSIRVVVATEQFF. CDR3 coding DNA: TGTGCCAGTAGTATTCGGGTGGTGGTCGCGACTGAGCAGTTCTTC.

The rearrangement uses TRBV3-1 (or the pseudogene TRBV3-2) and TRBJ2-7; D uncertain. Germline V gene sequence: CDR1 LGHDT, CDR2 YNNKEL (reference sequence). Trimming removed 1 base from V and 2 bases from J, with 9 bases in between. The CDR3 has 14 residues. CDR3 loop: CASSQGRPPYEQYF. In nucleotides, the CDR3 is TGTGCCAGCAGCCAAGGCAGGCCCCCCTACGAGCAGTACTTC.

This sequence joins TRBV6-2 or TRBV6-3 and TRBJ2-7; possibly TRBD2 for D (5 bases). Trimming took 5 bases from V and 1 from J, leaving 15 bases between them. Germline values: CDR1 MNHEY, CDR2 SVGEGT. The CDR3 is 15 residues long. The DNA of the CDR3 is TGTGCCAGCAGTGATGATCCGAGGGCATCCTACGAGCAGTACTTC. Protein: CASSDDPRASYEQYF.

The chain is built from TRBV5-1 and TRBJ1-4; D call uncertain. The ends were cut back, 0 bases at V and 7 bases at J, with 22 bases in the middle. The germline V gene has CDR1 SGHRS and CDR2 YFSETQ. CDR3 length: 18 residues. For the CDR3, the DNA is TGCGCCAGCAGCTTGGGGAACGGAAGAGGCCCCAAAAGTGAAAAACTGTTTTTT. Residues: CASSLGNGRGPKSEKLFF.

This chain uses TRBV9 with TRBJ2-2, with 10 bases identical to TRBD2. CDR1 and CDR2 (germline): SGDLS, YYNGEE. The CDR3 runs 16 residues. The trim removed 0 bases at V and 4 bases at J, leaving 3 bases unmatched. This chain's CDR3 is CASSVGLAGVTGELFF. CDR3 nucleotides: TGTGCCAGCAGCGTAGGTCTAGCGGGAGTCACCGGGGAGCTGTTTTTT.

V is TRBV28 and J is TRBJ2-1, with 7 positions matching TRBD2. The trim removed 3 bases at V and 14 bases at J, leaving 4 bases unmatched. CDR1 MDHEN and CDR2 SYDVKM come from the germline V gene. The CDR3 runs to 11 residues. The CDR3 reads CASSFGGGKFF. The CDR3 DNA sequence: TGTGCCAGCAGTTTTGGGGGGGGTAAGTTCTTC.

The chain couples TRBV9 to TRBJ1-2, with 11 bases matching TRBD1. Germline trimming cut 4 bases from V and 4 bases from J; bases unmatched to any gene: 12. Germline-derived CDR1 and CDR2 are SGDLS and YYNGEE. The CDR3 is made up of 17 amino acids. For the CDR3, the DNA is TGTGCCAGCAGCACGTGGACAGGGGGCGAAAAAAGCTATGGCTACACCTTC. This translates into CASSTWTGGEKSYGYTF. Using reference TRBV9 and TRBJ1-2 for the parts outside the CDR3, the full variable domain is DSGVTQTPKHLITATGQRVTLRCSPRSGDLSVYWYQQSLDQGLQFLIQYYNGEERAKGNILERFSAQQFPDLHSELNLSSLELGDSALYFCASSTWTGGEKSYGYTFGSGTRLTVV.

The CDR3 DNA sequence: TGCGCCAGCAGCCCGCCGGGACTAGAAGGAGACGAGCAGTACTTC. Translated: CASSPPGLEGDEQYF. The J gene is TRBJ2-7, the V gene TRBV5-1; TRBD2 matches at 8 bases. The CDR3 is 15 residues long. Germline V gene data show CDR1 as SGHRS and CDR2 as YFSETQ. With 4 bases clipped from V and 5 bases from J, the junction kept 11 bases outside the gene matches.

The CDR3 DNA reads as TGTGCCAGCAGTAGACACGACTATGGCTACACCTTC. This gives the protein CASSRHDYGYTF. V and J are TRBV28 and TRBJ1-2; D not certain. CDR1 is MDHEN, CDR2 SYDVKM, per germline. The CDR3 is 12 residues long. Trimming pared 5 bases from V and 3 bases from J, leaving 7 bases between.

The chain has TRBV11-2 and TRBJ2-5; D perhaps matches TRBD1 (5 bases). Germline values: CDR1 SGHAT, CDR2 FQNNGV. CDR3 length: 14 amino acids. V was clipped by 5 bases and J by 1 base, with 11 bases between them. This CDR3 reads CASSAAGRQETQYF. CDR3 in DNA: TGTGCCAGCAGCGCTGCAGGGCGCCAAGAGACCCAGTACTTC.

This chain joins TRBV18 and TRBJ1-6; a weak D match, TRBD1 (5 bases). V was shortened by 3 bases and J by 0 bases, with 9 bases between the two germline ends. This CDR3 is built from 16 residues. CDR1 is KGHSH and CDR2 is LQKENI in the germline V gene. CDR3 region: CASSPNRSSYNSPLHF. The CDR3 DNA is TGTGCCAGCTCACCTAACAGGAGCTCCTATAATTCACCCCTCCACTTT. The full variable domain, its missing parts supplied by reference TRBV18 and TRBJ1-6, is NAGVMQNPRHLVRRRGQEARLRCSPMKGHSHVYWYRQLPEEGLKFMVYLQKENIIDESGMPKERFSAEFPKEGPSILRIQQVVRGDSAAYFCASSPNRSSYNSPLHFGNGTRLTVT.

The chain combines TRBV5-1 with TRBJ1-1; possible D gene TRBD1, 6 bases. V was pared by 4 bases and J by 4 bases, with 17 bases between. From germline, CDR1 is SGHRS and CDR2 YFSETQ. The length of the CDR3 is 15 residues. The CDR3 spells CASSALQGGGTEAFF. CDR3 in DNA: TGCGCCAGCAGCGCTCTACAGGGAGGGGGCACTGAAGCTTTCTTT. The full variable domain, with the rest looked up from reference TRBV5-1 and TRBJ1-1, is KAGVTQTPRYLIKTRGQQVTLSCSPISGHRSVSWYQQTPGQGLQFLFEYFSETQRNKGNFPGRFSGRQFSNSRSEMNVSTLELGDSALYLCASSALQGGGTEAFFGQGTRLTVV.

J is TRBJ2-1 and V is TRBV28, with TRBD2 identical over 7 bases. The CDR3 contains 14 residues. Trimming removed 9 bases from V and 6 bases from J; junction bases left unmatched: 11. Per the germline V gene, CDR1 is MDHEN and CDR2 is SYDVKM. The CDR3 DNA sequence: TGTGCCAGTAGGCAGGCGGGAGCGTCCAATGAGCAGTTCTTC. This translates into CASRQAGASNEQFF.

The rearrangement joins TRBV19 to TRBJ1-5; the D is unclear. V gave up 3 bases and J gave up 0 bases, with 9 bases separating them. This CDR3 has 15 residues. CDR1 is LNHDA, CDR2 SQIVND, per germline (reference sequence). The CDR3 DNA reads as TGTGCCAGTAGTATCATACTTTATAGCAATCAGCCCCAGCATTTT. Translating it yields CASSIILYSNQPQHF.

The chain couples TRBV4-1 to TRBJ1-4; TRBD1 matches at 7 bases. J was trimmed by 8 bases and V by 1 base; bases with no gene match: 13. The CDR3 loop spans 17 amino acids. Looked up from germline, CDR1 is MGHRA and CDR2 is YSYEKL. The CDR3 region has the DNA TGCGCCAGCAGCCAAGCAGGAGGAGGGGGCGGACGGGAAAAACTGTTTTTT. Protein: CASSQAGGGGGREKLFF.

V usage is TRBV2 and J usage is TRBJ1-5; possibly TRBD1 for D (5 bases). Germline lookup yields CDR1 SNHLY and CDR2 FYNNEI. V was pared by 9 bases and J by 5 bases, with 17 bases between. This CDR3 comprises 14 residues. The CDR3 DNA follows: TGTGCCAGTACCCGACAGACTTTTGATCAGCCCCAGCATTTT. This sequence encodes CASTRQTFDQPQHF.